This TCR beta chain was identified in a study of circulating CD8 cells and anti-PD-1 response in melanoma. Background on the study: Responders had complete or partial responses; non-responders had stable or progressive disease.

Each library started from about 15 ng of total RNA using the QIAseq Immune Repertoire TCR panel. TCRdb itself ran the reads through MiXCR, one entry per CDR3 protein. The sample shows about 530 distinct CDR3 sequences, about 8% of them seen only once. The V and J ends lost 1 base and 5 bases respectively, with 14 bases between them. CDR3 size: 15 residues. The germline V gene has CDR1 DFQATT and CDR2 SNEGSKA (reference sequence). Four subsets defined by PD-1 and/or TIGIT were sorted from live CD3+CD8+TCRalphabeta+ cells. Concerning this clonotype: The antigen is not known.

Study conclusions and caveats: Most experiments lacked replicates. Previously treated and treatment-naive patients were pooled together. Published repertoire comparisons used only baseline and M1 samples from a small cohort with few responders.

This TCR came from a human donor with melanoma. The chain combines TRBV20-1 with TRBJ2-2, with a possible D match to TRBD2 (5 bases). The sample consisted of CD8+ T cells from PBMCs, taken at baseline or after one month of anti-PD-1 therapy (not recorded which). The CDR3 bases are TGCAGTGCTAGAGGACGAACTAGAGGAACCGGGGAGCTGTTTTTT. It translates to CSARGRTRGTGELFF.